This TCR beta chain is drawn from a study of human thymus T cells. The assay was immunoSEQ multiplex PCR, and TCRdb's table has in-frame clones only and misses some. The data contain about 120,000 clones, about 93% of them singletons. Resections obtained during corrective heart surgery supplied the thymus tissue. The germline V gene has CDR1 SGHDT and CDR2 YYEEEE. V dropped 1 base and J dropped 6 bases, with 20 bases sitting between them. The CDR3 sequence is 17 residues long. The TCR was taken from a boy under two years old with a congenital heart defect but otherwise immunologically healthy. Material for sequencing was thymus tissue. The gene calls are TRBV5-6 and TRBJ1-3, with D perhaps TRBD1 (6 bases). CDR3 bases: TGTGCCAGCAGCTTGACCACCGGGACACCGAACCCAAACACCATATATTTT. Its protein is CASSLTTGTPNPNTIYF.